This T cell receptor beta chain comes out of a study of shared clonotypes between healthy human individuals. Study summary: Three plates each covered CD4 naive and memory; CD8 naive two, CD8 memory one. Study-level results: With few donors, the genetic and exposure-history diversity represented was limited.

Profiled with immunoSEQ multiplex PCR; TCRdb holds only in-frame clones, not every one. The sample lists about 1,800,000 clones; about 95% were seen once. Of note for this clone: Its target is not known.

Naive CD8 isolation took CD45RO-negative cells positively selected for CCR7 and excluded terminally differentiated effector memory CD45RA+ cells. Source material: naive CD8+ T cells sorted from blood. The receptor was isolated from a man between 18 and 35 years old in good health.

Written as DNA, the CDR3 is TGTGCCAGCAGCCGGCCGGGACAGACGAATAATGAGCAGTTCTTC. Translating it yields CASSRPGQTNNEQFF. This sequence joins TRBV5-6 and TRBJ2-1; 7 bases line up with TRBD1. The CDR3 extends over 15 amino acids. Trimming cost V 4 bases and J 7 bases; bases outside gene matches: 11. Germline CDR1 SGHDT, CDR2 YYEEEE. The full variable domain, with the rest looked up from reference TRBV5-6 and TRBJ2-1, is DAGVTQSPTHLIKTRGQQVTLRCSPKSGHDTVSWYQQALGQGPQFIFQYYEEEERQRGNFPDRFSGHQFPNYSSELNVNALLLGDSALYLCASSRPGQTNNEQFFGPGTRLTVL.